Shown below are 27 T cell receptor beta chains from a single sample sequenced in a study of OX40 agonist ivuxolimab in advanced cancers. Only in-frame clones appear in the TCRdb table, and some are missing; sequencing was by immunoSEQ multiplex PCR. The sample shows approximately 38,000 clones, roughly 85% of them seen only once. The input for sequencing was CD4+ or CD8+ T cells sorted from blood, taken in a trial of the OX40 agonist ivuxolimab. Receptors originate from an adult with an advanced solid tumor such as melanoma, head and neck, liver or kidney cancer.

The genes are TRBV7-9 and TRBJ2-6, with D perhaps matching TRBD2 (5 bases). Trimming removed 1 base at V and 2 bases at J, with 6 bases between. This CDR3 spans 15 amino acids. CDR1 and CDR2 (germline): SEHNR, FQNEAQ (reference sequence). The CDR3 protein is CASSLGGPGANVLTF. For the CDR3, the DNA is TGTGCCAGCAGCTTAGGAGGGCCTGGGGCCAACGTCCTGACTTTC.

The chain uses TRBV6-6 and TRBJ1-2; 9 bases match TRBD1. CDR1 MNHNY and CDR2 SVGAGI come from the germline V gene (reference sequence). The CDR3 extends over 12 amino acids. J gave up 6 bases and V 6 bases, and 2 bases lay outside the gene matches. The CDR3 protein is CASRRQGDGYTF. As DNA, the CDR3 is TGTGCCAGCAGGAGACAGGGGGATGGCTACACCTTC.

This clone showed up just a few times. The chain is built from TRBV7-2 and TRBJ1-2; tentative D call: TRBD1 (6 bases). CDR1 SGHTA and CDR2 FQGNSA come from the germline V gene. Trimming stripped 2 bases from V and 0 bases from J, with 16 bases between. There are 17 residues in the CDR3. The CDR3 loop is CASSLRYRTEANYGYTF. The DNA of the CDR3 is TGTGCCAGCAGCTTAAGATATCGGACAGAAGCTAACTATGGCTACACCTTC.

The chain employs TRBV19 and TRBJ2-6, with 10 bases that match TRBD1. Losses at the gene ends were 3 bases for V and 0 bases for J; bases not matched to a gene: 2. The CDR3 consists of 17 residues. CDR1 LNHDA and CDR2 SQIVND come from the germline V gene (reference sequence). Here the CDR3 DNA reads TGTGCCAGTAGTATGGACAGGGGGGACTCTGGGGCCAACGTCCTGACTTTC. It is translated as CASSMDRGDSGANVLTF.

The chain carries TRBV6-5 and TRBJ2-7; possible D gene TRBD1, 5 bases. The CDR3 has 12 residues. Between the trimmed V and J ends, which lost 4 bases and 6 bases, there was a span of 10 bases. Germline loops: CDR1 MNHEY, CDR2 SVGAGI. As DNA, the CDR3 is TGTGCCAGCAGTTCCCAGGGCCGCGAGCAGTACTTC. Protein sequence: CASSSQGREQYF.

The chain joins TRBV11-2 to TRBJ2-7, with D tentatively TRBD1 (5 bases). The V end lost 2 bases, the J end lost 3 bases, and 8 bases lay between the germline ends. Germline CDR1 is SGHAT and CDR2 is FQNNGV. The CDR3 totals 13 residues. The CDR3 region is CASSLSGHYEQYF. The CDR3 DNA follows: TGTGCCAGCAGCTTATCAGGGCACTACGAGCAGTACTTC.

The V gene is TRBV14, the J gene TRBJ2-7, with a weak D call TRBD1 (6 bases). Trimming stripped 4 bases from V and 4 bases from J, with 11 bases between. Germline values: CDR1 SGHDN, CDR2 FVKESK. This CDR3 has 13 residues. DNA for the CDR3: TGTGCCAGCAGCCTACAGGGATCTTACGAGCAGTACTTC. Translated: CASSLQGSYEQYF.

The chain uses TRBV7-3 and TRBJ1-2; D gene ambiguous. Trimming removed 5 bases at V and 0 bases at J, with 19 bases between. Germline-derived CDR1 and CDR2 are SGHTA and FQGTGA. This CDR3 contains 17 residues. The CDR3 nucleotides are TGTGCCAGCAGCCTACCCTCAAGACGTGCCTCTAACTATGGCTACACCTTC. It encodes CASSLPSRRASNYGYTF.

The J gene is TRBJ2-3, the V gene TRBV6-6, with TRBD1 as a possible D gene (5 bases). This CDR3 region has 14 residues. Trimming cost V 5 bases and J 0 bases, with 9 bases left between them. Germline V gene lookup returns CDR1 MNHNY and CDR2 SVGAGI (reference sequence). Here the CDR3 reads CASSGAKSTDTQYF. The CDR3 coding sequence is TGTGCCAGCAGTGGGGCGAAAAGCACAGATACGCAGTATTTT.

V is TRBV18 and J is TRBJ1-4, with 7 bases aligning to TRBD1. The CDR3 consists of 13 residues. CDR1 is KGHSH, CDR2 LQKENI, per germline. V gave up 0 bases and J gave up 13 bases; unmatched junction bases: 5. CDR3 nucleotide sequence: TGTGCCAGCTCACCACCTGCGGGACAGCCACTGTTTTTT. Encoded protein: CASSPPAGQPLFF.

The chain couples TRBV10-3 to TRBJ2-3, with no clear D. Germline CDR1 ENHRY, CDR2 SYGVKD. Trimming took off 2 bases at V and 0 bases at J, with 6 bases between the two ends. CDR3 length: 14 amino acids. CDR3 nucleotide sequence: TGTGCCATCAGTGAGGCAACTAGCACAGATACGCAGTATTTT. This translates into CAISEATSTDTQYF.

This clone was observed once. J is TRBJ2-7 and V is TRBV20-1; TRBD1 matches at 8 bases. Trimming removed 4 bases from V and 5 bases from J; junction bases left unmatched: 1. Germline V gives CDR1 DFQATT, CDR2 SNEGSKA (reference sequence). The CDR3 loop spans 11 amino acids. CDR3 DNA sequence: TGCAGTGCTACGGACAGGGACGAGCAGTACTTC. It encodes CSATDRDEQYF.

This chain joins TRBV2 and TRBJ2-2; a possible D gene is TRBD2 (5 bases). The CDR3 runs to 13 residues. Trimming pared 4 bases from V and 3 bases from J, leaving 6 bases between. In germline, CDR1 is SNHLY, CDR2 FYNNEI. This CDR3 is CASSGGYTGELFF. The CDR3 DNA follows: TGTGCCAGCAGTGGAGGGTACACCGGGGAGCTGTTTTTT.

This clone was seen just once. The chain links TRBV27 to TRBJ1-1, with 8 bases fitting TRBD1. The CDR3 is made up of 14 amino acids. Germline V CDR1 and CDR2: MNHEY, SMNVEV (reference sequence). The V segment lost 5 bases and the J segment 4 bases; nucleotides outside the gene matches: 6. CDR3 loop: CASSHPDRATEAFF. The CDR3 DNA reads TGTGCCAGCAGTCACCCGGACAGGGCCACTGAAGCTTTCTTT.

V is TRBV2 and J is TRBJ2-3; tentative D call: TRBD2 (5 bases). Trimming removed 3 bases from V and 8 bases from J, with 9 bases in between. The CDR3 runs 12 residues. Germline CDR1 SNHLY, CDR2 FYNNEI. Here the CDR3 reads CASSELGATQYF. The CDR3 region has the DNA TGTGCCAGCAGTGAGCTGGGAGCTACGCAGTATTTT.

Here the CDR3 reads CASSHRGGSQSYEQYF. As DNA, the CDR3 is TGTGCCAGCAGCCACCGCGGGGGAAGCCAGTCTTACGAGCAGTACTTC. The chain combines TRBV5-5 with TRBJ2-7; 7 bases map to TRBD2. The CDR3 runs 16 residues. The germline gives CDR1 SGHKS, CDR2 YYEKEE (reference sequence). Trimming took 4 bases from V and 4 from J; bases not matched to a gene: 14.

J is TRBJ2-7 and V is TRBV6-6; TRBD2 matches 8 bases. Germline loops: CDR1 MNHNY, CDR2 SVGAGI (reference sequence). The CDR3 is 14 amino acids. Trimming cost V 7 bases and J 7 bases; bases outside gene matches: 12. CDR3 region: CASTPGGVPWEQYF. As DNA, the CDR3 is TGTGCCAGCACCCCGGGGGGGGTCCCCTGGGAGCAGTACTTC.

This clone showed up many times. The chain is built from TRBV6-5 and TRBJ2-1; the match to TRBD2 covers 8 bases. V trimming: 5 bases; J trimming: 7 bases; junction bases outside the gene matches: 7. CDR1 is MNHEY, CDR2 SVGAGI, per germline. The CDR3 length is 14 residues. CDR3 in amino acids: CASSQGLELNEQFF. The CDR3 DNA follows: TGTGCCAGCAGTCAGGGACTAGAGTTGAATGAGCAGTTCTTC.

This clone appeared a single time. The rearrangement uses TRBV2 and TRBJ2-7; 9 bases line up with TRBD2. With 8 bases clipped from V and 0 bases from J, the junction kept 11 bases outside the gene matches. This CDR3 is built from 16 residues. CDR1 SNHLY and CDR2 FYNNEI come from the germline V gene. CDR3 nucleotides: TGTGCCAGCCGTCCCACTCCAGCGGGGGGCTCCTACGAGCAGTACTTC. Protein: CASRPTPAGGSYEQYF.

The chain couples TRBV19 to TRBJ2-1; 9 bases match TRBD1. The CDR3 is 15 amino acids. Trimming removed 4 bases from V and 7 bases from J; junction bases left unmatched: 8. In germline, CDR1 is LNHDA, CDR2 SQIVND (reference sequence). The CDR3 nucleotides read TGTGCCAGTAGTAAAGGGGGGACAGGGTGGAATGAGCAGTTCTTC. It encodes CASSKGGTGWNEQFF.

J is TRBJ2-5 and V is TRBV27; a possible D gene is TRBD1 (6 bases). Germline CDR1 reads MNHEY; CDR2 reads SMNVEV (reference sequence). Trimming pared 0 bases from V and 2 bases from J, leaving 10 bases between. The CDR3 runs 15 residues. CDR3 DNA: TGTGCCAGCAGTTTATCCGGGACAAGGCAAGAGACCCAGTACTTC. Its protein is CASSLSGTRQETQYF.

This clone was counted a few times. V usage is TRBV19 and J usage is TRBJ1-1; D unresolved. Germline CDR1 is LNHDA and CDR2 is SQIVND (reference sequence). Between the trimmed V and J ends, which lost 2 bases and 4 bases, there was a span of 11 bases. The CDR3 length is 14 residues. The CDR3 spells CASSIPTVGTEAFF. The CDR3 coding sequence is TGTGCCAGTAGTATACCTACAGTCGGCACTGAAGCTTTCTTT.

V and J are TRBV6-6 and TRBJ2-7; 14 bases line up with TRBD2. There are 15 residues in the CDR3. Germline V lookup: CDR1 MNHNY, CDR2 SVGAGI (reference sequence). Germline trimming cut 8 bases from V and 2 bases from J; bases unmatched to any gene: 5. CDR3 region: CASGWTSGGTYEQYF. CDR3 in DNA: TGTGCCAGCGGCTGGACTAGCGGGGGGACCTACGAGCAGTACTTC.

This sequence joins TRBV6-5 and TRBJ2-7; 9 bases line up with TRBD1. The J segment lost 4 bases and the V segment lost 4 bases, leaving 5 bases of the junction unmatched. There are 14 residues in the CDR3. CDR1 MNHEY and CDR2 SVGAGI come from the germline V gene. CDR3 loop: CASSLRQGGYEQYF. CDR3 bases: TGTGCCAGCAGTTTACGACAGGGGGGGTACGAGCAGTACTTC.

The chain joins TRBV2 to TRBJ2-5; 9 positions match TRBD2. Germline CDR1 and CDR2: SNHLY and FYNNEI. The CDR3 is 17 residues long. The V segment lost 2 bases and the J segment 4 bases; nucleotides outside the gene matches: 11. CDR3 DNA sequence: TGTGCCAGCAGTGAATGGTGGGCGGGGGGGCTTGGAGAGACCCAGTACTTC. Its protein product is CASSEWWAGGLGETQYF.

In this sample, this clone turned up a few times. This chain connects TRBV2 to TRBJ2-3, with 8 bases identical to TRBD2. CDR1 is SNHLY, CDR2 FYNNEI, per germline. V lost 4 bases, J lost 6 bases, and 6 bases stayed unmatched. The CDR3 contains 14 residues. As DNA, the CDR3 is TGTGCCAGCAGTGGACGGGGGGGTTTGGATACGCAGTATTTT. As protein: CASSGRGGLDTQYF.

This clone has a single count. This chain uses TRBV6-5 with TRBJ2-3, with D possibly called TRBD1 or TRBD2 (5 bases each). With 2 bases removed from V and 5 bases from J, the gap between germline ends came to 14 bases. From germline, CDR1 is MNHEY and CDR2 SVGAGI. The CDR3 is made up of 15 amino acids. The CDR3 reads CASSYGDRDGDTQYF. The CDR3 DNA is TGTGCCAGCAGTTACGGGGACCGGGATGGAGATACGCAGTATTTT.